The 20 T cell receptor beta chains below all came from one sample that was sequenced in a study of chemoradiotherapy in HPV16-positive cancers. Assay: immunoSEQ multiplex PCR; the TCRdb copy retains only in-frame clones and omits some. The sample includes about 7,000 clones, over 75% of them seen just once. Sampling was conducted from a patient who underwent chemoradiotherapy. The source of these receptors is a human donor with HPV-associated anogenital cancer.

This chain joins TRBV27 and TRBJ1-1, with D tentatively TRBD1 (6 bases). CDR3 length: 15 amino acids. Germline CDR1 reads MNHEY; CDR2 reads SMNVEV (reference sequence). V lost 6 bases and J 3 bases, leaving 17 bases between the germline ends. In DNA form, the CDR3 reads TGTGCCAGCAGGGGCTCAGGGGAGGGGTACACTGAAGCTTTCTTT. Its translation is CASRGSGEGYTEAFF.

The genes are TRBV10-2 and TRBJ1-4, with D hard to call. CDR3 length: 12 residues. Germline V gene sequence: CDR1 WSHSY, CDR2 SAAADI. Trimming took 8 bases from V and 7 from J, leaving 11 bases between them. In DNA form, the CDR3 reads TGCGCCAGCTCTACTGGCGGTGAAAAACTGTTTTTT. This gives the protein CASSTGGEKLFF.

The chain joins TRBV9 to TRBJ1-1; D unclear. This CDR3 comprises 12 residues. Germline loops: CDR1 SGDLS, CDR2 YYNGEE. V was trimmed by 4 bases and J by 3 bases, leaving 7 bases between them. The CDR3 loop reads CASSLPDTEAFF. The CDR3 DNA reads as TGTGCCAGCAGCCTGCCAGACACTGAAGCTTTCTTT.

The gene calls are TRBV9 and TRBJ2-2; 9 nucleotides match TRBD2. Germline values: CDR1 SGDLS, CDR2 YYNGEE. The length of the CDR3 is 16 residues. With V trimmed by 4 bases and J by 7 bases, 11 bases remained unmatched. The CDR3 DNA reads as TGTGCCAGCAGCCCAAACGTAGCGGGAGTCGGCGGGGAGCTGTTTTTT. Protein product: CASSPNVAGVGGELFF.

The chain employs TRBV28 and TRBJ1-1; D unclear. CDR3 length: 15 residues. Germline CDR1 and CDR2: MDHEN and SYDVKM. Trimming took off 6 bases at V and 4 bases at J, with 18 bases between the two ends. The CDR3 sequence is CASRLRLIQGTEAFF. CDR3 in DNA: TGTGCCAGCAGACTAAGACTCATCCAAGGCACTGAAGCTTTCTTT.

This sequence joins TRBV6-6 and TRBJ2-6; D is uncertain. This CDR3 contains 11 residues. Germline lookup yields CDR1 MNHNY and CDR2 SVGAGI (reference sequence). V lost 5 bases to trimming and J lost 7 bases, with 3 bases between them. In nucleotides, the CDR3 is TGTGCCAGCAGTACCGCCAACGTCCTGACTTTC. Translated: CASSTANVLTF.

The chain recombines TRBV5-6 with TRBJ2-7; D is perhaps TRBD1 (6 bases). Germline V gene lookup returns CDR1 SGHDT and CDR2 YYEEEE. This CDR3 region has 13 residues. Trimming cost V 4 bases and J 5 bases, with 13 bases left between them. The CDR3 DNA sequence: TGTGCCAGCAGCCTTACAGGGTTTGACGAGCAGTACTTC. It specifies CASSLTGFDEQYF. Based on the CDR3 plus reference TRBV5-6 and TRBJ2-7, the full variable domain is DAGVTQSPTHLIKTRGQQVTLRCSPKSGHDTVSWYQQALGQGPQFIFQYYEEEERQRGNFPDRFSGHQFPNYSSELNVNALLLGDSALYLCASSLTGFDEQYFGPGTRLTVT.

This sequence joins TRBV5-1 and TRBJ1-2, with 8 bases aligning to TRBD1. This CDR3 spans 13 amino acids. V was clipped by 5 bases and J by 7 bases; unmatched bases: 7. Germline V gene lookup returns CDR1 SGHRS and CDR2 YFSETQ. CDR3 sequence: CASSPQDRAGYTF. CDR3 coding DNA: TGCGCCAGCAGTCCCCAGGACAGGGCTGGCTACACCTTC.

With respect to this clone: One junction end disagrees with the germline gene, perhaps due to a read error. The V and J genes are TRBV7-2 and TRBJ2-4; 8 nucleotides line up with TRBD2. Germline values: CDR1 SGHTA, CDR2 FQGNSA. The CDR3 loop spans 16 amino acids. The CDR3 nucleotides read TGTGCCAGCAGCCTAGCGGGTATACTAGCCAAAAACATTCAGTACTTC. Its translation: CASSLAGILAKNIQYF.

The chain has TRBV19 and TRBJ2-7; D is undetermined. The CDR3 is made up of 15 amino acids. The germline V and J ends were trimmed by 7 bases and 1 base, with 17 bases remaining between them. The germline V gene encodes CDR1 LNHDA and CDR2 SQIVND (reference sequence). The CDR3 loop reads CASTPSTGGSYEQYF. CDR3 nucleotides: TGTGCCAGTACCCCGAGCACGGGCGGATCCTACGAGCAGTACTTC.

V and J are TRBV10-3 and TRBJ2-5; a possible D gene is TRBD1 (5 bases). Trimming removed 4 bases from V and 5 bases from J, with 11 bases in between. Germline CDR1 reads ENHRY; CDR2 reads SYGVKD. The CDR3 loop spans 13 amino acids. The CDR3 sequence: CAISVQGWETQYF. DNA for the CDR3: TGTGCCATCAGTGTTCAGGGTTGGGAGACCCAGTACTTC.

The chain combines TRBV4-2 with TRBJ2-6, with D hard to call. The V gene lost 0 bases and the J gene lost 0 bases, with 9 bases spanning the gap. Germline values: CDR1 LGHNA, CDR2 YNFKEQ. The CDR3 consists of 17 residues. CDR3 DNA sequence: TGTGCCAGCAGCCAAGATCCATGGAGCTCTGGGGCCAACGTCCTGACTTTC. Translated: CASSQDPWSSGANVLTF.

This chain connects TRBV1 to TRBJ2-7; the D segment call TRBD1 is taken from the table without a DNA check. TRBV1 represents a pseudogene. The CDR3 runs 13 residues. CDR3 protein: CTSAPGQLYEQYF. In DNA, the CDR3 is TGCACCAGCGCACCGGGACAGCTCTACGAGCAGTACTTC.

V and J are TRBV19 and TRBJ1-4; TRBD1 is a possible D gene (5 bases). V shed 10 bases and J shed 7 bases, with 22 bases lying between them. CDR1 LNHDA and CDR2 SQIVND come from the germline V gene (reference sequence). This CDR3 spans 15 amino acids. CDR3 nucleotides: TGTGCCATTACTAATCGTGGGGGACTCAGTGAAAAACTGTTTTTT. Translation gives CAITNRGGLSEKLFF.

This chain links TRBV19 with TRBJ1-1, with a weak D call TRBD1 (5 bases). The CDR3 sequence is 13 residues long. V lost 8 bases and J lost 8, with 18 bases in between. Per the germline V gene, CDR1 is LNHDA and CDR2 is SQIVND (reference sequence). The DNA for the CDR3 is TGTGCCAGTGGTCGGGGGGGACTTACCGAAGCTTTCTTT. Residues: CASGRGGLTEAFF. The whole variable domain, remainder taken from reference TRBV19 and TRBJ1-1, is DGGITQSPKYLFRKEGQNVTLSCEQNLNHDAMYWYRQDPGQGLRLIYYSQIVNDFQKGDIAEGYSVSREKKESFPLTVTSAQKNPTAFYLCASGRGGLTEAFFGQGTRLTVV.

The gene calls are TRBV19 and TRBJ2-1; 15 bases fit TRBD2. The CDR3 spans 16 residues. CDR1 is LNHDA, CDR2 SQIVND, per germline (reference sequence). The ends lost 5 bases at V and 5 bases at J; junction bases unmatched: 4. In DNA, the CDR3 is TGTGCCAGTAGTGGGACTAGCGGGAGGTCCAACAATGAGCAGTTCTTC. Its translation: CASSGTSGRSNNEQFF.

This chain links TRBV28 with TRBJ1-5; perhaps TRBD1 as D (5 bases). The CDR3 runs 15 residues. Trimming removed 7 bases from V and 7 bases from J, with 20 bases in between. Germline values: CDR1 MDHEN, CDR2 SYDVKM. As DNA, the CDR3 is TGTGCCAGCACCTGGGACGGACGGGGCGTACAGCCCCAGCATTTT. As protein: CASTWDGRGVQPQHF.

This clone was counted a single time. This chain links TRBV5-1 with TRBJ1-4; D uncertain. V shed 0 bases and J shed 8 bases, with 8 bases lying between them. The CDR3 has 13 residues. CDR1 and CDR2 from the germline V gene are SGHRS and YFSETQ. CDR3 sequence reads: CASSLVGAEKLFF. CDR3 DNA sequence: TGCGCCAGCAGCTTGGTCGGAGCCGAAAAACTGTTTTTT.

In DNA, the CDR3 is TGTGCCAGCAGCAATCATGCCGGGACTAGCGGCAATGAGCAGTTCTTC. It encodes CASSNHAGTSGNEQFF. This chain connects TRBV5-4 to TRBJ2-1; the match to TRBD2 covers 11 bases. The CDR3 covers 16 residues. Germline trimming cut 4 bases from V and 6 bases from J; bases unmatched to any gene: 9. CDR1 and CDR2 from the germline V gene are SGHNT and YYREEE (reference sequence). Drawing the rest from reference TRBV5-4 and TRBJ2-1, the complete variable domain is ETGVTQSPTHLIKTRGQQVTLRCSSQSGHNTVSWYQQALGQGPQFIFQYYREEENGRGNFPPRFSGLQFPNYSSELNVNALELDDSALYLCASSNHAGTSGNEQFFGPGTRLTVL.

The rearrangement links TRBV4-3 to TRBJ1-2; tentatively, D is TRBD1 (5 bases). The CDR3 extends over 17 amino acids. V lost 0 bases, J lost 7 bases, and 21 bases lay in between. CDR1 is LGHNA and CDR2 is YSLEER in the germline V gene. In DNA, the CDR3 is TGCGCCAGCAGCCAAGATGTGGGCACAGGAGGAGTTAGTGGCTACACCTTC. It yields the protein CASSQDVGTGGVSGYTF.